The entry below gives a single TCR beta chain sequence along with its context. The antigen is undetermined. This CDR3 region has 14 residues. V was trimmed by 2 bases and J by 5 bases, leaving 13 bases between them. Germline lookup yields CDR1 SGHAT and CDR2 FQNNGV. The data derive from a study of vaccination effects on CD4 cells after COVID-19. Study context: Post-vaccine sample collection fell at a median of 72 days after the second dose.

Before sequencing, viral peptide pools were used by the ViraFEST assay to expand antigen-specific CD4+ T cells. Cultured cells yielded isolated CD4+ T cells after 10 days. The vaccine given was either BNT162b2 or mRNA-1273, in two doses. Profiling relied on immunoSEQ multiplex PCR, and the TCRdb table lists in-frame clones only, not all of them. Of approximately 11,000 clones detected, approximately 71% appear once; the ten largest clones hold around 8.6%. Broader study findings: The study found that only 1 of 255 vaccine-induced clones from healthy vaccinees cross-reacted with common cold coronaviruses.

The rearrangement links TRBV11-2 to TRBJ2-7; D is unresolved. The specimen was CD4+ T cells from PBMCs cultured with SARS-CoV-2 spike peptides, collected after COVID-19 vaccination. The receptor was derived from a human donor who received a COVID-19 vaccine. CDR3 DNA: TGTGCCAGCAGCTTATTGGGCGGTTCCAACGAGCAGTACTTC. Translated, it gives CASSLLGGSNEQYF.